This TCR beta chain is from a study of preoperative IRX-2 immunotherapy in early breast cancer. This clone was seen a single time. Assay: immunoSEQ multiplex PCR; the TCRdb copy retains only in-frame clones and omits some. The table has approximately 26,000 clones, more than 65% seen once. Treatment in this sample: preoperative locoregional IRX-2 cytokine immunotherapy. This phase Ib study tested locoregional IRX-2 cytokine immunotherapy given before surgery. The J segment lost 4 bases and the V segment lost 4 bases, leaving 2 bases of the junction unmatched. Germline CDR1 reads LNHDA; CDR2 reads SQIVND (reference sequence). This CDR3 spans 14 amino acids.

This clonotype originated in a human donor with breast cancer. The chain has TRBV19 and TRBJ2-7, with TRBD1 matching 12 bases. The specimen was lymph node tissue, collected before IRX-2 immunotherapy. The chain's CDR3 is CASSTGQGAYEQYF. The CDR3 DNA is TGTGCCAGTAGTACGGGACAGGGGGCATACGAGCAGTACTTC.